The 17 T cell receptor beta chains given below trace back to one sample, sequenced in a study of blood T cell repertoires in COVID-19. Profiled with immunoSEQ multiplex PCR; TCRdb holds only in-frame clones, not every one. The table includes about 310,000 clones, about nine tenths detected once. The specimen sequenced was peripheral blood. These receptors came from a man in his forties or fifties with active or convalescent COVID-19.

The chain employs TRBV27 and TRBJ2-7; 7 bases map to TRBD2. The CDR3 loop spans 15 amino acids. V trimming: 1 base; J trimming: 1 base; junction bases outside the gene matches: 4. CDR1 is MNHEY and CDR2 is SMNVEV in the germline V gene (reference sequence). CDR3 DNA sequence: TGTGCCAGCAGTTTATGGCCTAGCGGATCCTACGAGCAGTACTTC. Protein product: CASSLWPSGSYEQYF.

The rearrangement joins TRBV28 to TRBJ2-5; D is undetermined. Germline values: CDR1 MDHEN, CDR2 SYDVKM. The CDR3 covers 15 residues. V was pared by 6 bases and J by 5 bases, with 19 bases between. CDR3 DNA: TGTGCCAGCAGCCCCTTAGTACCCCTCGGGGAGACCCAGTACTTC. As protein: CASSPLVPLGETQYF. The complete variable domain, with remaining parts taken from reference TRBV28 and TRBJ2-5, reads DVKVTQSSRYLVKRTGEKVFLECVQDMDHENMFWYRQDPGLGLRLIYFSYDVKMKEKGDIPEGYSVSREKKERFSLILESASTNQTSMYLCASSPLVPLGETQYFGPGTRLLVL.

The chain is built from TRBV15 and TRBJ1-5; TRBD1 aligns across 7 bases. V lost 5 bases, J lost 6 bases, and 10 bases stayed unmatched. The CDR3 consists of 15 residues. The germline V gene has CDR1 LNHNV and CDR2 YYDKDF (reference sequence). CDR3 DNA sequence: TGTGCCACCAGCTCCCCCCAGGGGGTGGCTCAGCCCCAGCATTTT. It encodes CATSSPQGVAQPQHF. Using reference TRBV15 and TRBJ1-5 for the parts outside the CDR3, the full variable domain is DAMVIQNPRYQVTQFGKPVTLSCSQTLNHNVMYWYQQKSSQAPKLLFHYYDKDFNNEADTPDNFQSRRPNTSFCFLDIRSPGLGDTAMYLCATSSPQGVAQPQHFGDGTRLSIL.

This sequence joins TRBV4-2 and TRBJ2-7, with TRBD2 identical over 13 bases. Germline V gene data show CDR1 as LGHNA and CDR2 as YNFKEQ. J lost 7 bases, V lost 1 base, and 10 bases had no gene match. The CDR3 is 17 amino acids. The CDR3 here is CASSQALGTSGVWEQYF. The CDR3 DNA follows: TGTGCCAGCAGCCAAGCCTTAGGGACTAGCGGGGTATGGGAGCAGTACTTC.

V and J are TRBV5-1 and TRBJ2-3, with D hard to call. This CDR3 is 16 amino acids long. V lost 4 bases and J 0 bases, leaving 15 bases between the germline ends. CDR1 and CDR2 (germline): SGHRS, YFSETQ. CDR3: CASSLSGRYSTDTQYF. CDR3 nucleotides: TGCGCCAGCAGCCTCTCCGGCAGGTACAGCACAGATACGCAGTATTTT.

The chain is built from TRBV19 and TRBJ2-5; perhaps TRBD1 as D (6 bases). Germline assignment: CDR1 LNHDA and CDR2 SQIVND (reference sequence). V lost 1 base and J lost 2, with 14 bases in between. The CDR3 sequence is 16 residues long. CDR3 nucleotides: TGTGCCAGTAGTATAGTTACCGGGACAAATCAAGAGACCCAGTACTTC. This translates into CASSIVTGTNQETQYF.

This chain uses TRBV3-1 (or the pseudogene TRBV3-2) with TRBJ1-4; D gene uncertain. Germline V CDR1 and CDR2: LGHDT, YNNKEL (reference sequence). This CDR3 contains 15 residues. Deletions cut 4 bases from V and 5 bases from J, with 14 bases between. In DNA, the CDR3 is TGTGCCAGCAGCCCCCGCCGGGGTGCCAATGAAAAACTGTTTTTT. Its protein product is CASSPRRGANEKLFF.

The rearrangement links TRBV6-1 to TRBJ1-5; D is perhaps TRBD1 (5 bases). Trimming removed 2 bases at V and 5 bases at J, with 10 bases between. The germline CDR1 and CDR2 sequences are MNHNS and SASEGT. The CDR3 extends over 14 amino acids. Here the CDR3 reads CASSETTADQPQHF. For the CDR3, the DNA is TGTGCCAGCAGTGAAACGACAGCAGATCAGCCCCAGCATTTT.

This clone was seen more than once but under ten times. The chain joins TRBV6-5 to TRBJ1-2; the match to TRBD1 covers 8 bases. There are 15 residues in the CDR3. CDR1 MNHEY and CDR2 SVGAGI come from the germline V gene. Losses at the gene ends were 5 bases for V and 3 bases for J; bases not matched to a gene: 8. CDR3 nucleotides: TGTGCCAGCAGTCCACGAAAGACAGGGGACTATGGCTACACCTTC. Translated, it gives CASSPRKTGDYGYTF.

This rearrangement joins TRBV19 to TRBJ1-1; 9 bases map to TRBD1. The CDR3 runs 14 residues. Germline V gives CDR1 LNHDA, CDR2 SQIVND (reference sequence). Trimming cost V 3 bases and J 4 bases; bases outside gene matches: 3. The CDR3 here is CASSMGQGSTEAFF. The CDR3 DNA follows: TGTGCCAGTAGTATGGGACAGGGAAGCACTGAAGCTTTCTTT.

This clone was seen a handful of times. The chain uses TRBV27 and TRBJ2-1; TRBD2 might be the D (5 bases). CDR3 length: 17 amino acids. Germline V lookup: CDR1 MNHEY, CDR2 SMNVEV (reference sequence). The V and J ends lost 5 bases and 4 bases respectively, with 21 bases between them. CDR3 sequence reads: CASSGFLAGQQYNEQFF. In DNA, the CDR3 is TGTGCCAGCAGTGGGTTCCTGGCGGGTCAACAATACAATGAGCAGTTCTTC.

In this sample, this clone turned up a few times. The V and J genes are TRBV28 and TRBJ2-7; 8 bases fit TRBD2. With 4 bases clipped from V and 3 bases from J, the junction kept 8 bases outside the gene matches. The CDR3 runs 15 residues. Germline-derived CDR1 and CDR2 are MDHEN and SYDVKM. DNA of the CDR3: TGTGCCAGCAGTTCCTCTCTACGGGGGGGCTACGAGCAGTACTTC. Amino acid sequence: CASSSSLRGGYEQYF.

This clone was seen just once. The chain combines TRBV28 with TRBJ2-5; TRBD1 agrees at 12 bases. The CDR3 covers 16 residues. The V gene end was trimmed by 6 bases and the J gene end by 2 bases; junction bases not matched to a gene: 7. CDR1 is MDHEN and CDR2 is SYDVKM in the germline V gene. The CDR3 is CASSGPGQGAQETQYF. CDR3 nucleotide sequence: TGTGCCAGCAGCGGACCGGGACAGGGGGCGCAAGAGACCCAGTACTTC.

The gene calls are TRBV4-3 and TRBJ1-1, with 7 bases aligning to TRBD1. The CDR3 contains 14 residues. Germline values: CDR1 LGHNA, CDR2 YSLEER. The ends lost 4 bases at V and 4 bases at J; junction bases unmatched: 6. CDR3 loop: CASSRLGQTTEAFF. The CDR3 nucleotides read TGCGCCAGCAGCCGACTGGGACAGACCACTGAAGCTTTCTTT.

The gene calls are TRBV2 and TRBJ2-5, with 7 bases lining up with TRBD2. Trimming cost V 3 bases and J 2 bases; bases outside gene matches: 6. CDR1 and CDR2 from the germline V gene are SNHLY and FYNNEI. This CDR3 comprises 15 residues. CDR3 nucleotide sequence: TGTGCCAGCAGTGAGACGACTAGCTTACAAGAGACCCAGTACTTC. Protein: CASSETTSLQETQYF.

The sample holds a few counts of this clone. The chain is built from TRBV3-1 (or the pseudogene TRBV3-2) and TRBJ2-7; 8 nucleotides match TRBD2. There are 15 residues in the CDR3. Germline trimming cut 4 bases from V and 5 bases from J; bases unmatched to any gene: 10. Germline CDR1 LGHDT, CDR2 YNNKEL (reference sequence). The CDR3 bases are TGTGCCAGCAGCCGTCGACTAGCGAGCCCCGACGAGCAGTACTTC. Translated: CASSRRLASPDEQYF.

The CDR3 coding sequence is TGTGCCAGCAGTTTTTTGGGGGCTGGGACTAATGAAAAACTGTTTTTT. It codes for CASSFLGAGTNEKLFF. The V call is TRBV28, the J call TRBJ1-4, with D perhaps TRBD1 (6 bases). The germline CDR1 and CDR2 sequences are MDHEN and SYDVKM. Trimming removed 3 bases at V and 2 bases at J, with 13 bases between. The CDR3 totals 16 residues. Based on the CDR3 plus reference TRBV28 and TRBJ1-4, the full variable domain is DVKVTQSSRYLVKRTGEKVFLECVQDMDHENMFWYRQDPGLGLRLIYFSYDVKMKEKGDIPEGYSVSREKKERFSLILESASTNQTSMYLCASSFLGAGTNEKLFFGSGTQLSVL.